This entry features one T cell receptor (beta chain) sequence. While infection was still active, Seattle patients were enrolled and then followed longitudinally. The data derive from a study of blood T cell repertoires in COVID-19. On the study more broadly: Samples of COVID-19 (acute and convalescent) were obtained from the United States, Italy and Spain. From T cells, B-cell-depleted T cells, or PBMCs came the material, which was cDNA or gDNA.

Germline loops: CDR1 MNHEY, CDR2 SVGAGI. The CDR3 length is 15 residues. The ends lost 8 bases at V and 0 bases at J; junction bases unmatched: 6. Under the authors' procedure: Nucleated cell counts were estimated from reference gene primer amplification. Sequencing used immunoSEQ multiplex PCR; TCRdb keeps in-frame clones, though not all of them. That table is the source of V, J and clone size, and D and trimming were worked out from the DNA. Seen here are some 130,000 clones, around nine tenths observed once, and the top ten hold about 4.4%. This clonotype originated in a man aged 55-75 years with COVID-19, enrolled during active disease. The J gene is TRBJ1-3, the V gene TRBV6-5, with 8 bases lining up with TRBD1. Specimen: peripheral blood. The CDR3 DNA follows: TGTGCCAGCGGACAGGGACCAAGCTCTGGAAACACCATATATTTT. Its translation: CASGQGPSSGNTIYF.